This T cell receptor (beta chain) was retrieved from a study of T cells after yellow fever vaccination. MiXCR was run by TCRdb on the 5' RACE reads, yielding one entry per CDR3 protein. Of 450,000 to 600,000 distinct CDR3 sequences listed, roughly a sixth are singletons. Germline CDR1 is SGHRS and CDR2 is YFSETQ. Trimming removed 4 bases at V and 6 bases at J, with 19 bases between. The CDR3 runs to 15 residues. This clonotype was seen a few times. The TCR was taken from a man younger than 35 who received the YFV17D yellow fever vaccine. The starting material was PBMCs, obtained 4 to 6 days after the first yellow fever vaccination. The gene calls are TRBV5-1 and TRBJ1-2; tentative D call: TRBD1 (5 bases). The CDR3 region is CASSETNPGYDGYTF. CDR3 nucleotides: TGCGCCAGCAGCGAGACCAACCCAGGGTATGATGGCTACACCTTC. Looking up the rest from reference TRBV5-1 and TRBJ1-2 gives the full variable domain: KAGVTQTPRYLIKTRGQQVTLSCSPISGHRSVSWYQQTPGQGLQFLFEYFSETQRNKGNFPGRFSGRQFSNSRSEMNVSTLELGDSALYLCASSETNPGYDGYTFGSGTRLTVV.